This is a list of T cell receptor beta chains from one sample in a study of blood T cell repertoires in COVID-19. The assay was immunoSEQ multiplex PCR, and TCRdb's table has in-frame clones only and misses some. Of approximately 67,000 clones listed, roughly 82% are singletons. Material: peripheral blood. These TCRs come from a man aged 55 to 69 with acute or convalescent COVID-19. Each CDR3 is given with its conserved first and last residue. Each record gives: V gene, clone size, D gene, J gene, CDR3 protein, CDR3 DNA. D genes are given only for firm matches. The size field is filled for only some rows; it gives once, few, many or a size class.

>TRBV30|-|-|TRBJ2-7
CAMRGSYEQYF
TGTGCCATGAGGGGGTCCTACGAGCAGTACTTC
>TRBV7-2|few|-|TRBJ1-1
CASSLVITANTEAFF
TGTGCCAGCAGCTTAGTTATCACAGCGAACACTGAAGCTTTCTTT
>TRBV4-1|many|-|TRBJ1-3
CASSQVDMGLFSGNTIYF
TGCGCCAGCAGCCAAGTTGATATGGGGCTATTCTCTGGAAACACCATATATTTT
>TRBV12-5|-|TRBD1|TRBJ1-2
CASGAGGGPKNLTLYGKSGYTF
TGTGCTAGTGGCGCCGGAGGGGGCCCAAAGAATTTAACTCTATACGGCAAATCCGGCTACACCTTC
>TRBV28|-|-|TRBJ1-5
CASSPLGGRSNQPQHF
TGTGCCAGCAGTCCCTTGGGAGGGAGAAGCAATCAGCCCCAGCATTTT
>TRBV2|few|TRBD1|TRBJ1-1
CASSALNRGNTEAFF
TGTGCCAGCAGCGCACTTAACAGGGGGAACACTGAAGCTTTCTTT
>TRBV4-1|-|TRBD1|TRBJ1-5
CASSVGQDSNQPQHF
TGCGCCAGCAGCGTGGGACAGGATAGCAATCAGCCCCAGCATTTT
>TRBV9|few|-|TRBJ1-3
CASSVAQVSSGNTIYF
TGTGCCAGCAGCGTAGCACAGGTTAGCTCTGGAAACACCATATATTTT
>TRBV5-1|-|TRBD1|TRBJ2-7
CASSILPGQGLYEQYF
TGCGCCAGCAGCATACTTCCGGGACAGGGTCTCTACGAGCAGTACTTC
>TRBV6-5|-|TRBD2|TRBJ2-3
CASMRAGGQGDTQYF
TGTGCCAGCATGAGAGCGGGGGGGCAGGGAGATACGCAGTATTTT
>TRBV19|-|TRBD1|TRBJ1-3
CASSSWGDSRSGNTIYF
TGTGCCAGTAGTTCCTGGGGGGACAGTCGCTCTGGAAACACCATATATTTT
>TRBV13|-|-|TRBJ2-2
CASSWDRDIGTGELFF
TGTGCCAGCAGCTGGGACCGGGACATTGGCACCGGGGAGCTGTTTTTT
>TRBV20-1|-|TRBD1|TRBJ2-1
CSADRVGEQFF
TGCAGTGCGGACAGGGTCGGTGAGCAGTTCTTC
>TRBV24-1|-|-|TRBJ2-1
CATSEAGHSYNEQFF
TGTGCCACCAGTGAGGCGGGGCACTCCTACAATGAGCAGTTCTTC
>TRBV27|-|-|TRBJ1-6
CASSLIGRTYNSPLHF
TGTGCCAGCAGTTTAATCGGGAGGACCTATAATTCACCCCTCCACTTT
>TRBV6-2/TRBV6-3|-|-|TRBJ1-1
CASSARQEFGKPEAFF
TGTGCCAGCAGTGCCCGACAGGAATTCGGAAAACCTGAAGCTTTCTTT
>TRBV3-1/TRBV3-2|-|-|TRBJ1-1
CASSQESERNTEAFF
TGTGCCAGCAGCCAAGAGTCAGAGCGAAACACTGAAGCTTTCTTT
>TRBV9|once|TRBD1|TRBJ2-2
CASSPHRGQVGELFF
TGTGCCAGCAGCCCCCACAGGGGGCAGGTCGGGGAGCTGTTTTTT
>TRBV19|-|-|TRBJ2-2
CASSIEGARGGELFF
TGTGCCAGTAGTATAGAGGGGGCGCGTGGCGGGGAGCTGTTTTTT
>TRBV10-3|-|TRBD1|TRBJ2-4
CAISPGQKEAQYF
TGTGCCATCAGCCCGGGACAGAAGGAGGCTCAGTACTTC
>TRBV14|-|-|TRBJ2-6
CASSPWGGFLSGANVLTF
TGTGCCAGCAGCCCCTGGGGAGGATTCCTCTCTGGGGCCAACGTCCTGACTTTC
>TRBV27|-|-|TRBJ1-1
CASSLQAWRDTEAFF
TGTGCCAGCAGTTTACAGGCGTGGAGGGACACTGAAGCTTTCTTT
>TRBV11-2|-|TRBD1|TRBJ1-2
CASSLAPGGRGGYTF
TGTGCCAGCAGCTTAGCCCCAGGGGGCCGGGGTGGCTACACCTTC
>TRBV27|-|-|TRBJ2-2
CASSLEGSGTGELFF
TGTGCCAGCAGTTTAGAAGGGTCAGGGACCGGGGAGCTGTTTTTT
>TRBV6-5|-|TRBD2|TRBJ2-1
CASHRGGGYNEQFF
TGTGCCAGCCATCGGGGCGGGGGCTACAATGAGCAGTTCTTC
>TRBV11-3|-|TRBD1|TRBJ1-2
CASSLSGTGGAYTF
TGTGCCAGCAGCTTGTCCGGGACAGGGGGTGCCTACACCTTC
>TRBV5-6|-|TRBD1|TRBJ1-6
CASSLGQSRTSPLHF
TGTGCCAGCAGCCTGGGACAGTCTAGGACTTCACCCCTCCACTTT
>TRBV30|-|-|TRBJ1-6
CAWSPGSDSPLHF
TGTGCCTGGAGTCCCGGTTCGGATTCACCCCTCCACTTT
>TRBV25-1|-|-|TRBJ2-2
CASSEGGHTGELFF
TGTGCCAGCAGTGAAGGCGGGCACACCGGGGAGCTGTTTTTT
>TRBV27|-|TRBD1|TRBJ1-2
CASSPLTGVSNGYTF
TGTGCCAGCAGTCCACTCACAGGGGTCTCAAATGGCTACACCTTC
>TRBV10-3|-|-|TRBJ1-1
CASRTGTEAFF
TGTGCCTCAAGAACTGGCACTGAAGCTTTCTTT
>TRBV6-5|-|TRBD2|TRBJ2-5
CASQRAGGLGTQYF
TGTGCCAGCCAGCGGGCGGGGGGCTTAGGGACCCAGTACTTC
>TRBV30|-|-|TRBJ2-5
CAWSPGGPQETQYF
TGTGCCTGGAGCCCCGGGGGACCTCAAGAGACCCAGTACTTC
>TRBV30|-|-|TRBJ1-1
CAYLTGNTEAFF
TGTGCCTACCTGACAGGGAACACTGAAGCTTTCTTT
>TRBV18|-|-|TRBJ1-6
CASSPLPGLYNSPLHF
TGTGCCAGCTCACCACTCCCGGGACTTTATAATTCACCCCTCCACTTT
>TRBV25-1|-|-|TRBJ1-6
CASSPRGSSPLHF
TGTGCCAGCAGTCCCAGGGGATCTTCACCCCTCCACTTT
>TRBV5-6|-|-|TRBJ2-5
CASSLLSGNQETQYF
TGTGCCAGCAGCTTGTTGTCAGGCAATCAAGAGACCCAGTACTTC
>TRBV30|-|-|TRBJ1-2
CAWSVQGWFGYTF
TGTGCCTGGAGTGTGCAGGGATGGTTTGGCTACACCTTC
>TRBV5-1|-|-|TRBJ1-1
CASSTRAGNTEAFF
TGCGCCAGCAGCACCCGGGCGGGGAACACTGAAGCTTTCTTT
>TRBV4-3|-|-|TRBJ1-1
CASRRSPGTPTEAFF
TGCGCCAGCAGACGTAGCCCGGGGACTCCCACTGAAGCTTTCTTT
>TRBV10-3|-|TRBD2|TRBJ2-1
CAISESSGGADNEQFF
TGTGCCATCAGTGAGTCGAGCGGGGGCGCAGACAATGAGCAGTTCTTC
>TRBV7-9|once|TRBD1|TRBJ1-2
CASRPTPGQGVSGYTF
TGTGCCAGCAGACCGACTCCGGGACAGGGAGTGTCTGGCTACACCTTC
>TRBV2|-|TRBD1|TRBJ1-5
CASDRGREVLNQPQHF
TGTGCCAGCGACAGGGGGCGCGAAGTCCTCAATCAGCCCCAGCATTTT
>TRBV18|-|-|TRBJ1-3
CASSPRDGGGAGNTIYF
TGTGCCAGCTCACCACGGGACGGCGGCGGGGCTGGAAACACCATATATTTT
>TRBV30|-|-|TRBJ2-2
CAWRQPDMNTGELFF
TGTGCCTGGAGGCAACCAGACATGAACACCGGGGAGCTGTTTTTT
>TRBV6-4|-|TRBD1|TRBJ1-6
CASSETGGYNSPLHF
TGTGCCAGCAGTGAAACAGGGGGCTATAATTCACCCCTCCACTTT
>TRBV12-3/TRBV12-4|-|TRBD1|TRBJ1-2
CASSLQGVYGYTF
TGTGCCAGCAGTTTACAGGGGGTCTATGGCTACACCTTC
>TRBV5-8|-|TRBD1|TRBJ1-4
CASSLGQGFEKLFF
TGTGCCAGCAGCTTAGGACAGGGGTTTGAAAAACTGTTTTTT